This TCR beta chain comes out of a study of cytomegalovirus exposure and HLA in healthy donors. PCR amplification relied on 60 Vbeta primers (plus 13 Jbeta primers). Sequencing used immunoSEQ multiplex PCR; TCRdb keeps in-frame clones, though not all of them. Here the sample spans some 190,000 clones, around three quarters being singletons. Germline CDR1 is GTSNPN and CDR2 is SVGIG (reference sequence). The ends lost 8 bases at V and 1 base at J; junction bases unmatched: 3. There are 12 residues in the CDR3. Sample: PBMCs. The clonotype comes from a woman in her 30s in good health and CMV-seronegative. This chain links TRBV30 with TRBJ2-3; TRBD2 matches at 7 bases. As DNA, the CDR3 is TGTGCCGGGGGGAGGGGCACAGATACGCAGTATTTT. The encoded protein is CAGGRGTDTQYF.